This TCR beta chain was retrieved from a study of metastatic and nonmetastatic thyroid tumors. Germline-derived CDR1 and CDR2 are WNHNN and SYGVQD (reference sequence). The ends lost 5 bases at V and 2 bases at J; junction bases unmatched: 9. The CDR3 is made up of 15 amino acids. Thyroid surgery was performed in patients who had received no treatment beforehand. TCRdb re-analyzed the PCR reads using MiXCR. The table includes just over 15,000 clones, roughly a third detected once. The chain combines TRBV10-1 with TRBJ2-7, with 7 bases matching TRBD2. The clonotype originates from a male donor with papillary thyroid cancer or a benign thyroid nodule (not recorded which). Some clones in this sample may be carry-over from other donors' samples. The sample consisted of tumor tissue. In DNA, the CDR3 is TGCGCCAGCAGTTGCACTTTCGGGACTACCTACGAGCAGTACTTC. Its translation is CASSCTFGTTYEQYF.